This T cell receptor (beta chain) derives from a study of cytomegalovirus exposure and HLA in healthy donors. Study-wide findings and caveats: Rarity marked most TCR sequences, yet some public TCRs occurred in many donors. That first-cohort TCR clusters tended to co-occur in the 95 to 150 validation repertoires was found in a later analysis. In vitro data verified three CMV-associated chains as specific for CMV antigens.

Some clones are missing from TCRdb's copy, which holds only in-frame ones; the method was immunoSEQ multiplex PCR. The data contain under 200,000 clones, 85% to 90% of them singletons. Remarks on this clone: No antigen is known for it.

Germline loops: CDR1 ENHRY, CDR2 SYGVKD. V was clipped by 6 bases and J by 5 bases; unmatched bases: 15. The CDR3 totals 17 residues. The receptor comes from a young man in good health and CMV-seropositive. The chain joins TRBV10-3 to TRBJ2-2, with 7 bases identical to TRBD1. Source material: PBMCs. The CDR3 coding sequence is TGTGCCATCAGGGGGGAACAGGGGTCCGGCAGAACCGGGGAGCTGTTTTTT. Translating it yields CAIRGEQGSGRTGELFF.